This T cell receptor (beta chain) was documented in a study of T-cell reconstitution after alpha-beta-depleted transplantation in children. Unique molecular identifiers were incorporated into the prepared TCRbeta library. MiXCR, applied by TCRdb to the PCR reads, yields one record per CDR3 protein. This sample yields about 190,000 distinct CDR3 sequences, of which roughly 6.8% are seen a single time; 3% to 3.5% belongs to the top ten. This clonotype was picked up many times. CDR1 and CDR2 (germline): LNHNV, YYDKDF (reference sequence). Trimming removed 1 base at V and 1 base at J, with 7 bases between. The CDR3 is made up of 14 amino acids.

The gene calls are TRBV15 and TRBJ1-1, with D uncertain. The clonotype comes from a human donor who donated a stem cell graft to a child with Wiskott-Aldrich syndrome. The sequenced sample was PBMCs from the stem cell graft donor, obtained from the stem cell graft. The CDR3 here is CATSRVGRNTEAFF. The CDR3 bases are TGTGCCACCAGCAGAGTGGGGAGGAACACTGAAGCTTTCTTT.